Given below is one TCR beta chain in context. Assay: immunoSEQ multiplex PCR; the TCRdb copy retains only in-frame clones and omits some. The table includes about 77,000 clones, roughly 83% detected once. V was pared by 2 bases and J by 5 bases, with 15 bases between. Germline lookup yields CDR1 MNHNS and CDR2 SASEGT. CDR3 size: 15 residues. Noted time point: blood 4 weeks post-SBRT, at nephrectomy. Treatment of the sample: 15 Gy SBRT to primary tumor, nephrectomy 4 weeks later. The tumor was a clear cell renal cell carcinoma. The data are from a study of radiation and T cells in renal cell carcinoma. The clonotype was recovered from a woman in her sixties with renal cell carcinoma. The rearrangement links TRBV6-1 to TRBJ1-2; D gene unclear. The sample in question was blood, obtained from a patient whose treatment included radiotherapy and nephrectomy. The CDR3 DNA sequence: TGTGCCAGCAGTGAACCCCCTCGAGCATCATATGGCTACACCTTC. Translated: CASSEPPRASYGYTF.